Listed below are T cell receptor beta chains from one sample, sequenced in a study of early T cells in non-severe SARS-CoV-2 infection. TCRdb fed the 5' RACE reads into MiXCR, producing one record per CDR3 protein. The sample yields more than 30,000 distinct CDR3 sequences, 7% to 7.5% seen once. The material sequenced was whole blood, taken at baseline. The receptors originated from an adult who was a healthcare worker with PCR-confirmed SARS-CoV-2 infection or an uninfected control (not recorded which). The CDR3 runs from the conserved cysteine through the conserved F or W. The order of the fields is J gene, D gene, V gene, CDR3 length, clone size, CDR3 DNA, CDR3 protein. A D gene is named only where the DNA matches it firmly. Only some rows state a clone size, as once, few, many or a class for expanded clones.

J: TRBJ1-1
D: TRBD1
V: TRBV4-3
length: 15
size: many
DNA: TGCGCCAGCAGCCATTGGACAGGGGGCGCGAAAGAAGCTTTCTTT
CDR3: CASSHWTGGAKEAFF

J: TRBJ2-7
D: TRBD2
V: TRBV3-1
length: 18
size: few
DNA: TGTGCCAGCAGCCCGGGGAAGGCGGTTGGGACTAGCGGGTACGAGCAGTACTTC
CDR3: CASSPGKAVGTSGYEQYF

J: TRBJ2-6
D: NA
V: TRBV6-1
length: 14
size: few
DNA: TGTGCCACCTCAGGACTGTCTGGGGCCAACGTCCTGACTTTC
CDR3: CATSGLSGANVLTF

J: TRBJ1-5
D: NA
V: TRBV29-1
length: 12
size: NA
DNA: TGCAGCGTTGAAGATCCAGGACAGCCCCAGCATTTT
CDR3: CSVEDPGQPQHF

J: TRBJ2-7
D: TRBD2
V: TRBV13
length: 14
size: many
DNA: TGTGCCAGCAGCTTTACACGCGGGAGATACGAGCAGTACTTC
CDR3: CASSFTRGRYEQYF

J: TRBJ2-3
D: NA
V: TRBV6-5
length: 13
size: few
DNA: TGTGCCAGCAGTTACACTAGACGAGATACGCAGTATTTT
CDR3: CASSYTRRDTQYF

J: TRBJ1-2
D: NA
V: TRBV7-8
length: 14
size: many
DNA: TGTGCCAGCAGCTTAGGGGGGGAGATCGCTGGCTACACCTTC
CDR3: CASSLGGEIAGYTF

J: TRBJ2-5
D: NA
V: TRBV7-9
length: 16
size: few
DNA: TGTGCCAGCAGCGTAATCAGGCGGGAAGGGCAAGAGACCCAGTACTTC
CDR3: CASSVIRREGQETQYF

J: TRBJ2-3
D: NA
V: TRBV11-1
length: 16
size: NA
DNA: TGTGCCAGCAGCCCCCACCGACAGATTTCGACAGATACGCAGTATTTT
CDR3: CASSPHRQISTDTQYF

J: TRBJ1-5
D: TRBD1
V: TRBV29-1
length: 13
size: many
DNA: TGCAGCGTTGCAGGGGGCAGCAATCAGCCCCAGCATTTT
CDR3: CSVAGGSNQPQHF

J: TRBJ2-3
D: TRBD2
V: TRBV14
length: 15
size: many
DNA: TGTGCCAGCAGCCGTAGCGGGAGTAATGCAGATACGCAGTATTTT
CDR3: CASSRSGSNADTQYF

J: TRBJ1-2
D: TRBD1
V: TRBV20-1
length: 14
size: many
DNA: TGCAGTGCTAGAAAGGCCGGGACAGCATATGGCTACACCTTC
CDR3: CSARKAGTAYGYTF

J: TRBJ1-6
D: NA
V: TRBV12-3/TRBV12-4
length: 14
size: many
DNA: TGTGCCAGCAGCCCCCGGGGAGCGAATTCACCCCTCCACTTT
CDR3: CASSPRGANSPLHF

J: TRBJ2-7
D: TRBD2
V: TRBV20-1
length: 15
size: many
DNA: TGCAGTGCTAACCCTGGCGGGAGAAGCTCCTACGAGCAGTACTTC
CDR3: CSANPGGRSSYEQYF

J: TRBJ1-1
D: NA
V: TRBV11-3
length: 15
size: many
DNA: TGTGCCAGCAGCTTAGATCCGACGGTGAACACTGAAGCTTTCTTT
CDR3: CASSLDPTVNTEAFF

J: TRBJ2-1
D: TRBD2
V: TRBV30
length: 16
size: few
DNA: TGTGCCTCGACTAGCGGGAGGGCCTTTTTGGACAATGAGCAGTTCTTC
CDR3: CASTSGRAFLDNEQFF

J: TRBJ2-3
D: TRBD2
V: TRBV9
length: 15
size: few
DNA: TGTGCCAGCAGCGTCCCTAGCGGCCTCACAGATACGCAGTATTTT
CDR3: CASSVPSGLTDTQYF

J: TRBJ2-1
D: TRBD2
V: TRBV7-8
length: 16
size: NA
DNA: TGTGCCAGCAGCTTAGGAGGACTAGCGGCCTACAATGAGCAGTTCTTC
CDR3: CASSLGGLAAYNEQFF

J: TRBJ1-4
D: TRBD1
V: TRBV7-6
length: 17
size: NA
DNA: TGTGCCAGCAGCCCCTTTCCGGGACAGGGGGGTAATGAAAAACTGTTTTTT
CDR3: CASSPFPGQGGNEKLFF

J: TRBJ2-1
D: NA
V: TRBV10-3
length: 13
size: many
DNA: TGTGCCATCAGTGATGAAGGGTACAATGAGCAGTTCTTC
CDR3: CAISDEGYNEQFF

J: TRBJ2-3
D: TRBD2
V: TRBV20-1
length: 17
size: many
DNA: TGCAGTGCTAGAGATCCGGGACTAGCGGACCACACAGATACGCAGTATTTT
CDR3: CSARDPGLADHTDTQYF

J: TRBJ1-5
D: TRBD1
V: TRBV7-2
length: 14
size: few
DNA: TGTGCCAGCAGCCCGGGGACAGGGGTTCAGCCCCAGCATTTT
CDR3: CASSPGTGVQPQHF

J: TRBJ2-1
D: NA
V: TRBV7-2
length: 11
size: many
DNA: TGTGCCAGCAGTCTAGCGACTCAGCAGTTCTTC
CDR3: CASSLATQQFF

J: TRBJ2-1
D: NA
V: TRBV12-3/TRBV12-4
length: 13
size: many
DNA: TGTGCCAGCAGTTTAATCGTCCAGAATGAGCAGTTCTTC
CDR3: CASSLIVQNEQFF

J: TRBJ1-2
D: NA
V: TRBV5-6
length: 13
size: NA
DNA: TGTGCCAGCAGCTTGGGGGGAGACTATGGCTACACCTTC
CDR3: CASSLGGDYGYTF

J: TRBJ2-3
D: TRBD2
V: TRBV6-5
length: 16
size: many
DNA: TGTGCCAGCAGTAGAGTAACTAGCGGTGGCACAGATACGCAGTATTTT
CDR3: CASSRVTSGGTDTQYF

J: TRBJ2-7
D: TRBD2
V: TRBV7-8
length: 15
size: many
DNA: TGTGCCAGCAGCTTAGCGGGAGGGCCAATGTACGAGCAGTACTTC
CDR3: CASSLAGGPMYEQYF

J: TRBJ1-2
D: NA
V: TRBV5-6
length: 14
size: few
DNA: TGTGCCAGCAGAGGTCCGCCGCATAACTATGGCTACACCTTC
CDR3: CASRGPPHNYGYTF

J: TRBJ2-5
D: TRBD2
V: TRBV24-1
length: 15
size: few
DNA: TGTGCCACCAGTGATGGGAGCGGGAGCCGGGAGACCCAGTACTTC
CDR3: CATSDGSGSRETQYF

J: TRBJ2-6
D: NA
V: TRBV24-1
length: 16
size: many
DNA: TGTGCCACCAGTGATCACAGAACGTCTGGGGCCAACGTCCTGACTTTC
CDR3: CATSDHRTSGANVLTF

J: TRBJ2-2
D: TRBD1
V: TRBV5-1
length: 14
size: NA
DNA: TGCGCCAGCAGCTCCGGGACAGAAACCGGGGAGCTGTTTTTT
CDR3: CASSSGTETGELFF

J: TRBJ1-5
D: NA
V: TRBV12-3/TRBV12-4
length: 14
size: NA
DNA: TGTGCCAGCAGCGGACGGGATAGCAATCAGCCCCAGCATTTT
CDR3: CASSGRDSNQPQHF

J: TRBJ2-1
D: TRBD2
V: TRBV6-2/TRBV6-3
length: 17
size: many
DNA: TGTGCCAGCAGTTACTCGCCAGCGGGAGGGGTCTACAATGAGCAGTTCTTC
CDR3: CASSYSPAGGVYNEQFF

J: TRBJ1-5
D: TRBD1
V: TRBV20-1
length: 15
size: few
DNA: TGCAGTGCTCCCCGCCCGGGACAGATGAATCAGCCCCAGCATTTT
CDR3: CSAPRPGQMNQPQHF

J: TRBJ2-1
D: NA
V: TRBV28
length: 12
size: many
DNA: TGTGCCAGCAGTTTATCCTACAATGAGCAGTTCTTC
CDR3: CASSLSYNEQFF

J: TRBJ1-5
D: TRBD1
V: TRBV20-1
length: 14
size: few
DNA: TGCAGTGCTAAAGACAGGGACTTCAATCAGCCCCAGCATTTT
CDR3: CSAKDRDFNQPQHF

J: TRBJ2-1
D: TRBD2
V: TRBV5-1
length: 19
size: NA
DNA: TGCGCCAGCAGCTTGGCTGGGGGACTAGCGGGAGCCCCCTACAATGAGCAGTTCTTC
CDR3: CASSLAGGLAGAPYNEQFF

J: TRBJ1-5
D: TRBD1
V: TRBV2
length: 16
size: NA
DNA: TGTGCCAGCAGACCCGACGAGGGGGCCGGCAATCAGCCCCAGCATTTT
CDR3: CASRPDEGAGNQPQHF

J: TRBJ1-3
D: TRBD1
V: TRBV5-4
length: 16
size: NA
DNA: TGTGCCAGCAGCTTTGGGACAGGACTTTCTGGAAACACCATATATTTT
CDR3: CASSFGTGLSGNTIYF

J: TRBJ2-3
D: TRBD1
V: TRBV7-9
length: 15
size: few
DNA: TGTGCCAGCAGCTTAGGACAGGGAGGCACAGATACGCAGTATTTT
CDR3: CASSLGQGGTDTQYF

J: TRBJ2-1
D: NA
V: TRBV11-2
length: 11
size: many
DNA: TGTGCCAGCAGCGGAACGGTGGAGCAGTTCTTC
CDR3: CASSGTVEQFF

J: TRBJ1-5
D: NA
V: TRBV12-3/TRBV12-4
length: 13
size: few
DNA: TGTGCCAGCAGCACGGACAGAAATCAGCCCCAGCATTTT
CDR3: CASSTDRNQPQHF

J: TRBJ2-2
D: NA
V: TRBV20-1
length: 11
size: many
DNA: TGCAGTGCTAAACACACCGGGGAGCTGTTTTTT
CDR3: CSAKHTGELFF

J: TRBJ2-5
D: NA
V: TRBV20-1
length: 11
size: many
DNA: TGCAGTGCTAGCCGTAAAGAGACCCAGTACTTC
CDR3: CSASRKETQYF

J: TRBJ1-3
D: NA
V: TRBV7-2
length: 17
size: NA
DNA: TGTGCCAGCAGCTTAGAAATAATTCTGGGCTCTGAAAACACCATATATTTT
CDR3: CASSLEIILGSENTIYF

J: TRBJ2-3
D: NA
V: TRBV29-1
length: 14
size: NA
DNA: TGCAGCGTTGAAGTTGACTATCCTACAGATACGCAGTATTTT
CDR3: CSVEVDYPTDTQYF

J: TRBJ2-1
D: TRBD2
V: TRBV19
length: 18
size: few
DNA: TGTGCCAGTAGTATCCGGGGACTAGCGGGAGCACCCAACAATGAGCAGTTCTTC
CDR3: CASSIRGLAGAPNNEQFF